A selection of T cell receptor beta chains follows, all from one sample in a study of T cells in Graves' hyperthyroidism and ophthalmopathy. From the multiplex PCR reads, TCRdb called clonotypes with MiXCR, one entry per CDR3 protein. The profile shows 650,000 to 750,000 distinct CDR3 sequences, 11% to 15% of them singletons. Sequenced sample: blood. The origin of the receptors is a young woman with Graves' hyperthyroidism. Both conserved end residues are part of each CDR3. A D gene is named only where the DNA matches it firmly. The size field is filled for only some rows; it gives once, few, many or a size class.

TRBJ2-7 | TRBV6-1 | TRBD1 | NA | CASSDRQGFDEQYF | TGTGCCAGCAGTGACCGACAGGGATTCGACGAGCAGTACTTC
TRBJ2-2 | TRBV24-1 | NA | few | CATSEPQGRVTGELFF | TGTGCCACCAGTGAGCCACAGGGCCGAGTCACCGGGGAGCTGTTTTTT
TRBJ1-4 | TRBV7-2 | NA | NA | CASNPEGPNEKLFF | TGTGCCAGCAACCCGGAGGGTCCCAATGAAAAACTGTTTTTT
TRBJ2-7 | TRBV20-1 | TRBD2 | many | CSAPSGSHTYEQYF | TGCAGTGCCCCGAGCGGGAGTCACACCTACGAGCAGTACTTC
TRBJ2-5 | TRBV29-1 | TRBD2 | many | CSVGTSGEETQYF | TGCAGCGTTGGGACTAGCGGGGAAGAGACCCAGTACTTC
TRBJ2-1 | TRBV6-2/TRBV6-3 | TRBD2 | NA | CASTGLAGVSEQFF | TGTGCCAGCACCGGACTAGCGGGAGTAAGTGAGCAGTTCTTC
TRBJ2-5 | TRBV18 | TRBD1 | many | CASSPAQGVRETQYF | TGTGCCAGCTCGCCCGCACAGGGGGTTCGGGAGACCCAGTACTTC
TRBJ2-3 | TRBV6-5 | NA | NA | CASSYQQPRGGDTQYF | TGTGCCAGCAGTTACCAACAACCTAGGGGGGGGGATACGCAGTATTTT
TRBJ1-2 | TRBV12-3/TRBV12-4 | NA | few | CASILFGADYGYTF | TGTGCCAGCATCCTTTTCGGGGCTGACTATGGCTACACCTTC
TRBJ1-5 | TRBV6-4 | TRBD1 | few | CASSRDRNQPQHF | TGTGCCAGCAGCCGGGACAGGAATCAGCCCCAGCATTTT
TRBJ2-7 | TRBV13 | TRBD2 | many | CASSLRGLAGVEEQYF | TGTGCCAGCAGCTTACGGGGACTAGCGGGAGTAGAGGAGCAGTACTTC
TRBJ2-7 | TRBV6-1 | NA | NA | CASSESLDGAYEQYF | TGTGCCAGCAGTGAATCGCTGGACGGGGCCTACGAGCAGTACTTC
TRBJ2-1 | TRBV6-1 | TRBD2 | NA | CASSSHIAGDLYNEQFF | TGTGCCAGCAGTTCACACATTGCGGGGGACTTATACAATGAGCAGTTCTTC
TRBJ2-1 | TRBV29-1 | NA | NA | CAGGDEQFF | TGCGCAGGGGGGGATGAGCAGTTCTTC
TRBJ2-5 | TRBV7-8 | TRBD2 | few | CASSYYPTSGSETQYF | TGTGCCAGCAGCTATTACCCGACTAGCGGGAGTGAGACCCAGTACTTC
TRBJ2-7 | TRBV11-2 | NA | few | CASSQSSDEQYF | TGTGCCAGCAGCCAATCTAGCGACGAGCAGTACTTC
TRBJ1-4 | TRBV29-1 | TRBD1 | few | CSVPTGEKLFF | TGCAGCGTTCCGACAGGGGAAAAACTGTTTTTT
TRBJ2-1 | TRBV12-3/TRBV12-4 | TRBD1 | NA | CASSSQTGSYEQFF | TGTGCCAGCAGTAGCCAGACAGGGTCATACGAGCAGTTCTTC
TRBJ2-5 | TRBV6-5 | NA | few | CASSYSSTTGQETQYF | TGTGCCAGCAGTTATAGTTCGACTACCGGGCAAGAGACCCAGTACTTC
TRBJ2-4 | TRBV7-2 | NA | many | CASSLPPEVQYF | TGTGCCAGCAGCTTACCCCCTGAAGTTCAGTACTTC
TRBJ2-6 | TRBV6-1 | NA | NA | CASTEQGIGSGANVLTF | TGTGCCAGCACTGAACAGGGTATAGGGTCTGGGGCCAACGTCCTGACTTTC
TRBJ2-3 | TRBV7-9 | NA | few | CASSLAAITDTQYF | TGTGCCAGCAGCTTAGCAGCGATCACAGATACGCAGTATTTT
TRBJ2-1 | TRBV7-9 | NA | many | CASSPTSWDTHNEQFF | TGTGCCAGCAGCCCTACGTCGTGGGACACTCACAATGAGCAGTTCTTC
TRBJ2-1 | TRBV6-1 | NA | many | CASSEKAATNHEQFF | TGTGCCAGCAGTGAAAAAGCAGCCACAAACCATGAGCAGTTCTTC
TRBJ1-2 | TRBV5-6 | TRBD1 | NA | CATRDREDYGYTF | TGTGCCACCCGTGACAGGGAGGACTATGGCTACACCTTC
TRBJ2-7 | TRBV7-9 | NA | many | CASSSEMEQYF | TGTGCCAGCAGCTCCGAGATGGAGCAGTACTTC
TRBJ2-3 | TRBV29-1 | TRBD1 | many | CSTDRGRTDTQYF | TGCAGCACGGACAGGGGACGTACAGATACGCAGTATTTT
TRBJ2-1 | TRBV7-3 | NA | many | CASSLTGFGNEQFF | TGTGCCAGCAGCTTAACGGGGTTCGGTAATGAGCAGTTCTTC
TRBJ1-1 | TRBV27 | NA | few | CASSLYGGVGEAFF | TGTGCCAGCAGTTTATATGGGGGGGTGGGTGAAGCTTTCTTT
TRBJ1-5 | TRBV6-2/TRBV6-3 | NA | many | CASGYQGNGNQPQHF | TGTGCCAGCGGGTACCAGGGGAATGGCAATCAGCCCCAGCATTTT
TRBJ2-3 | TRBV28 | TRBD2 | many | CASRRGGLSGRITDTQYF | TGTGCCAGCAGGCGGGGGGGGCTAAGCGGGAGAATAACAGATACGCAGTATTTT
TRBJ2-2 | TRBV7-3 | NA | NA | CASSFSSIGELFF | TGTGCCAGCAGCTTTTCCTCTATCGGGGAGCTGTTTTTT
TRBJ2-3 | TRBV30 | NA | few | CAWSIAGIAKDTQYF | TGTGCCTGGAGTATCGCAGGGATAGCCAAAGATACGCAGTATTTT
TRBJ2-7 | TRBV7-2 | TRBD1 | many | CASSPQQGVGYEQYF | TGTGCCAGCAGCCCTCAGCAGGGGGTTGGGTACGAGCAGTACTTC
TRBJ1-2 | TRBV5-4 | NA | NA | CASSLNQGPGEYYGYTF | TGTGCCAGCAGCTTGAACCAGGGCCCGGGGGAGTACTATGGCTACACCTTC
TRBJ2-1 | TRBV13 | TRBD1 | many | CASSQDRGDEQFF | TGTGCCAGCAGCCAAGACAGGGGCGATGAGCAGTTCTTC
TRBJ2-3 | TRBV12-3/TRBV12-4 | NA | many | CASRPGPVDTQYF | TGTGCCAGCAGACCGGGACCCGTGGATACGCAGTATTTT
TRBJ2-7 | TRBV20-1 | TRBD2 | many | CSARDQRGPYEQYF | TGCAGTGCTAGAGATCAGCGGGGGCCCTACGAGCAGTACTTC
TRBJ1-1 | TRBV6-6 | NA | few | CASSYGGRYTEAFF | TGTGCCAGCAGTTACGGAGGGAGGTACACTGAAGCTTTCTTT
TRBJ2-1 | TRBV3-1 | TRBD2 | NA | CASSQDNYEGLVSDNEQFF | TGTGCCAGCAGCCAAGATAACTACGAGGGACTAGTCTCGGACAATGAGCAGTTCTTC
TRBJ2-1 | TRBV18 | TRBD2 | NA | CASSPPLAEPNNEQFF | TGTGCCAGCTCACCACCGCTAGCGGAGCCAAACAATGAGCAGTTCTTC
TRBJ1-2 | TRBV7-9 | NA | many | CASSLLGQKGRFGGYTF | TGTGCCAGCAGCTTACTGGGGCAGAAGGGCCGTTTTGGTGGCTACACCTTC
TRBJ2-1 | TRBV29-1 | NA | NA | CSVGRTRALLNEQFF | TGCAGCGTTGGGCGAACAAGGGCGCTTCTGAATGAGCAGTTCTTC
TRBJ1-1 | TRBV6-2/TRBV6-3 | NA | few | CASSYPDAGTLGMNTEAFF | TGTGCCAGCAGTTACCCGGACGCCGGGACCCTGGGCATGAACACTGAAGCTTTCTTT